The 8 T cell receptor beta chains in this list originate from one sample, sequenced in a study of beta chain features in type 1 diabetes. Expressed TCRB transcripts were sequenced after all isolated RNA was converted to cDNA. TCRdb's table, derived via immunoSEQ multiplex PCR, lists solely in-frame clones and lacks some. The sample lists about 370,000 clones; more than 13% were seen once. The sequenced material came from naive CD4+ T cells from blood. The source is a woman aged 18-29 years in good health.

This clone was counted between two and nine times. The chain employs TRBV7-9 and TRBJ1-2; D possibly corresponds to TRBD1 (5 bases). From germline, CDR1 is SEHNR and CDR2 FQNEAQ (reference sequence). Trimming left V 9 bases short and J 6 bases short, with 17 bases between. This CDR3 is built from 13 residues. CDR3 nucleotide sequence: TGTGCCAGTATCGTAGGAGGGACGGATGGCTACACCTTC. Translated: CASIVGGTDGYTF.

The chain couples TRBV30 to TRBJ2-3; D might be TRBD2 (5 bases). The germline V gene encodes CDR1 GTSNPN and CDR2 SVGIG (reference sequence). The CDR3 loop spans 14 amino acids. V was clipped by 5 bases and J by 0 bases, with 12 bases between them. The CDR3 nucleotides read TGTGCCTGGGCTTCTGGCGGGAGCACAGATACGCAGTATTTT. Protein product: CAWASGGSTDTQYF. The complete variable domain, with remaining parts taken from reference TRBV30 and TRBJ2-3, reads SQTIHQWPATLVQPVGSPLSLECTVEGTSNPNLYWYRQAAGRGLQLLFYSVGIGQISSEVPQNLSASRPQDRQFILSSKKLLLSDSGFYLCAWASGGSTDTQYFGPGTRLTVL.

V and J are TRBV7-8 and TRBJ1-4; tentative D call: TRBD1 (5 bases). The CDR3 runs to 16 residues. Germline CDR1 and CDR2: SGHVS and FQNEAQ. Trimming took 0 bases from V and 2 from J, leaving 10 bases between them. The CDR3: CASSLAGGTTNEKLFF. CDR3 DNA: TGTGCCAGCAGCTTAGCGGGGGGTACCACTAATGAAAAACTGTTTTTT.

The gene calls are TRBV29-1 and TRBJ1-1, with D tentatively TRBD1 (6 bases). This CDR3 has 12 residues. The germline CDR1 and CDR2 sequences are SQVTM and ANQGSEA. Between the trimmed V and J ends, which lost 7 bases and 6 bases, there was a span of 15 bases. This CDR3 reads CSARGFVSEAFF. The CDR3 DNA reads TGCAGCGCTAGGGGGTTCGTTTCTGAAGCTTTCTTT. Variable domain in full (rest from reference TRBV29-1 and TRBJ1-1): SAVISQKPSRDICQRGTSLTIQCQVDSQVTMMFWYRQQPGQSLTLIATANQGSEATYESGFVIDKFPISRPNLTFSTLTVSNMSPEDSSIYLCSARGFVSEAFFGQGTRLTVV.

This chain joins TRBV9 and TRBJ2-3; D gene ambiguous. V lost 0 bases, J lost 4 bases, and 6 bases lay in between. The CDR3 runs to 13 residues. The germline V gene encodes CDR1 SGDLS and CDR2 YYNGEE. Here the CDR3 DNA reads TGTGCCAGCAGCGTAGGTCGTTCAGATACGCAGTATTTT. Its protein is CASSVGRSDTQYF.

The chain has TRBV7-2 and TRBJ2-5, with 7 bases fitting TRBD2. With 1 base clipped from V and 5 bases from J, the junction kept 7 bases outside the gene matches. CDR3 length: 15 amino acids. Looked up from germline, CDR1 is SGHTA and CDR2 is FQGNSA. DNA of the CDR3: TGTGCCAGCAGCTTAGAGGCAGGGAGGGGTGAGACCCAGTACTTC. Translation: CASSLEAGRGETQYF.

The chain combines TRBV28 with TRBJ2-2; perhaps TRBD2 as D (7 bases). The CDR3 contains 15 residues. CDR1 MDHEN and CDR2 SYDVKM come from the germline V gene. Deletions cut 2 bases from V and 4 bases from J, with 11 bases between. The CDR3 spells CASSLGGGRTGELFF. In DNA, the CDR3 is TGTGCCAGCAGTTTAGGGGGGGGCCGCACCGGGGAGCTGTTTTTT.

The J gene is TRBJ2-7, the V gene TRBV14; D gene unclear. Germline CDR1 and CDR2: SGHDN and FVKESK. V shed 5 bases and J shed 2 bases, with 10 bases lying between them. This CDR3 contains 13 residues. CDR3 region: CASSWRAPYEQYF. For the CDR3, the DNA is TGTGCCAGCAGCTGGAGAGCACCCTACGAGCAGTACTTC.